These 22 T cell receptor beta chains were all obtained from the same sample, sequenced in a study of cytomegalovirus exposure and HLA in healthy donors. PCR used 60 Vbeta primers and 13 Jbeta primers. The data were produced by immunoSEQ multiplex PCR, yet TCRdb's version contains in-frame clones alone and is incomplete. Its table records approximately 100,000 clones. Sequencing was done on a sample of PBMCs. The receptors were sampled from a man aged 50 to 59 in good health and CMV-seropositive.

The V call is TRBV7-2, the J call TRBJ2-2; the D gene is possibly TRBD1 (5 bases). The V and J ends lost 0 bases and 4 bases respectively, with 9 bases between them. The germline gives CDR1 SGHTA, CDR2 FQGNSA. The CDR3 length is 15 residues. In nucleotides, the CDR3 is TGTGCCAGCAGCTTAGCGTCAGGGATCACCGGGGAGCTGTTTTTT. This sequence encodes CASSLASGITGELFF. Full variable domain (outside the CDR3, taken from reference TRBV7-2 and TRBJ2-2): GAGVSQSPSNKVTEKGKDVELRCDPISGHTALYWYRQSLGQGLEFLIYFQGNSAPDKSGLPSDRFSAERTGGSVSTLTIQRTQQEDSAVYLCASSLASGITGELFFGEGSRLTVL.

The chain couples TRBV5-6 to TRBJ2-7; the D gene is possibly TRBD1 (5 bases). The germline CDR1 and CDR2 sequences are SGHDT and YYEEEE. The germline V and J ends were trimmed by 1 base and 1 base, with 12 bases remaining between them. CDR3 length equals 15 residues. The DNA for the CDR3 is TGTGCCAGCAGCTTGTCAGTGGGGCCATCCTACGAGCAGTACGTC. Protein sequence: CASSLSVGPSYEQYV.

V is TRBV9 and J is TRBJ2-1, with TRBD2 matching 13 bases. The CDR3 spans 16 residues. CDR1 SGDLS and CDR2 YYNGEE come from the germline V gene. With 4 bases clipped from V and 12 bases from J, the junction kept 13 bases outside the gene matches. The CDR3, as DNA: TGTGCCAGCAGCCCTACGACTAGCGGGGGGTCGGGGAGGCAGTTCTTC. Its protein product is CASSPTTSGGSGRQFF.

This chain uses TRBV6-5 with TRBJ1-1; D remains ambiguous. Per the germline V gene, CDR1 is MNHEY and CDR2 is SVGAGI. V dropped 3 bases and J dropped 4 bases, with 15 bases sitting between them. This CDR3 has 15 residues. The CDR3 reads CASSYSRTGGTEAFF. The CDR3 nucleotides read TGTGCCAGCAGTTATTCCCGGACGGGAGGCACTGAAGCTTTCTTT.

The V call is TRBV2, the J call TRBJ1-1; a weak D match, TRBD1 (5 bases). Germline lookup yields CDR1 SNHLY and CDR2 FYNNEI. The CDR3 consists of 13 residues. V was pared by 8 bases and J by 3 bases, with 13 bases between. For the CDR3, the DNA is TGTGCCAGCGCGAACGGAGGGGACACTGAAGCTTTCTTT. Its translation: CASANGGDTEAFF.

The chain couples TRBV9 to TRBJ2-2; D not certain. Germline loops: CDR1 SGDLS, CDR2 YYNGEE. Between the trimmed V and J ends, which lost 4 bases and 2 bases, there was a span of 3 bases. The CDR3 covers 12 residues. CDR3 region: CASSPNTGELFF. The CDR3 DNA reads as TGTGCCAGCAGCCCTAACACCGGGGAGCTGTTTTTT.

The chain carries TRBV6-5 and TRBJ1-5; 8 bases fit TRBD1. The CDR3 is made up of 14 amino acids. Trimming cost V 2 bases and J 9 bases; bases outside gene matches: 6. Germline values: CDR1 MNHEY, CDR2 SVGAGI. The CDR3, as DNA: TGTGCCAGCAGTTACGGGACAGGTTTTGGGCCCCAGCATTTT. Protein: CASSYGTGFGPQHF.

The gene calls are TRBV29-1 and TRBJ2-3; 8 nucleotides match TRBD2. The CDR3 sequence is 15 residues long. Germline CDR1 SQVTM, CDR2 ANQGSEA. With V trimmed by 2 bases and J by 2 bases, 6 bases remained unmatched. The CDR3 region is CSVEFLAGPTDTQYF. CDR3 nucleotide sequence: TGCAGCGTTGAATTTCTAGCGGGCCCCACAGATACGCAGTATTTT.

V and J are TRBV18 and TRBJ2-1, with 11 bases identical to TRBD2. The CDR3 consists of 14 residues. Germline trimming cut 8 bases from V and 3 bases from J; bases unmatched to any gene: 3. The V gene's germline CDR1 is KGHSH and CDR2 LQKENI. CDR3 loop: CASKLAGGYNEQFF. The CDR3 DNA follows: TGTGCCAGCAAGCTAGCGGGGGGCTACAATGAGCAGTTCTTC. Based on the CDR3 plus reference TRBV18 and TRBJ2-1, the full variable domain is NAGVMQNPRHLVRRRGQEARLRCSPMKGHSHVYWYRQLPEEGLKFMVYLQKENIIDESGMPKERFSAEFPKEGPSILRIQQVVRGDSAAYFCASKLAGGYNEQFFGPGTRLTVL.

This chain joins TRBV11-3 and TRBJ1-1; D might be TRBD1 (5 bases). The CDR3 is 13 amino acids. Germline CDR1 SGHNT, CDR2 YENEEA. V was cut by 4 bases and J by 2 bases, with 8 bases left in between. The CDR3 nucleotides read TGTGCCAGCAGCTACCGGACAAACACTGAAGCTTTCTTT. Translation: CASSYRTNTEAFF.

This sequence joins TRBV18 and TRBJ2-1, with 11 bases matching TRBD2. V lost 3 bases to trimming and J lost 8 bases; unmatched junction nucleotides: 6. Germline V gene sequence: CDR1 KGHSH, CDR2 LQKENI. The CDR3 has 15 residues. Here the CDR3 reads CASSPTGTSGDEQFF. For the CDR3, the DNA is TGTGCCAGCTCACCGACCGGGACTAGCGGCGATGAGCAGTTCTTC.

The V gene is TRBV14, the J gene TRBJ1-3; no clear D gene. Trimming removed 7 bases at V and 0 bases at J, with 4 bases between. The CDR3 is 12 amino acids. Germline V gives CDR1 SGHDN, CDR2 FVKESK. CDR3 protein: CASKSSGNTIYF. The CDR3 DNA sequence: TGTGCCAGCAAGAGCTCTGGAAACACCATATATTTT.

V usage is TRBV28 and J usage is TRBJ1-5, with 8 bases aligning to TRBD1. Germline lookup yields CDR1 MDHEN and CDR2 SYDVKM. CDR3 length equals 15 residues. With V trimmed by 7 bases and J by 5 bases, 10 bases remained unmatched. CDR3 DNA sequence: TGTGCCAGCACCCCGGCAGGGGGCTATGATCAGCCCCAGCATTTT. Translation: CASTPAGGYDQPQHF.

The chain recombines TRBV11-3 with TRBJ2-1, with a tentative D call TRBD2 (5 bases). The CDR3 is 18 residues long. The germline CDR1 and CDR2 sequences are SGHNT and YENEEA. The V and J ends lost 2 bases and 9 bases respectively, with 26 bases between them. CDR3 residues: CASSLRAPTTPSASEQFF. The CDR3 bases are TGTGCCAGCAGCTTAAGGGCCCCGACTACCCCCTCTGCGAGTGAGCAGTTCTTC.

Here the CDR3 reads CASRDSRNEKLFF. The CDR3 coding sequence is TGTGCCAGCCGTGACAGTAGGAATGAAAAACTGTTTTTT. The rearrangement uses TRBV7-9 and TRBJ1-4; D is perhaps TRBD1 (5 bases). The V gene lost 8 bases and the J gene lost 5 bases, with 12 bases spanning the gap. The CDR3 has 13 amino acids. The V gene's germline CDR1 is SEHNR and CDR2 FQNEAQ (reference sequence).

Comment on this clone: No DNA is shown, since the ends of the CDR3 on it are uncertain; the CDR3 is the one TCRdb lists. The chain combines TRBV21-1 with TRBJ2-7; TRBD2 was called by the table and not checked on the DNA. TRBV21-1 is termed a pseudogene. 14 amino acids form the CDR3, both terminal residues included. The CDR3 region is CASSKVGEGSEQYV.

The J gene is TRBJ2-3, the V gene TRBV5-1, with 7 bases identical to TRBD1. Trimming took 5 bases from V and 0 from J; bases not matched to a gene: 9. Germline assignment: CDR1 SGHRS and CDR2 YFSETQ. The CDR3 loop spans 16 amino acids. CDR3 amino acids: CASSSGTDSSTDTQYF. The CDR3 region has the DNA TGCGCCAGCAGTTCCGGGACAGACTCTAGCACAGATACGCAGTATTTT.

V usage is TRBV19 and J usage is TRBJ2-5; 8 bases match TRBD1. Per the germline V gene, CDR1 is LNHDA and CDR2 is SQIVND (reference sequence). J lost 4 bases, V lost 6 bases, and 4 bases had no gene match. The CDR3 contains 13 residues. CDR3 sequence: CASRVTGGETQYF. CDR3 sequence (DNA): TGTGCCAGTAGGGTAACAGGGGGAGAGACCCAGTACTTC.

The rearrangement links TRBV30 to TRBJ1-3; 8 bases fit TRBD1. Germline V gives CDR1 GTSNPN, CDR2 SVGIG (reference sequence). V trimming: 7 bases; J trimming: 3 bases; junction bases outside the gene matches: 8. The CDR3 runs 14 residues. The CDR3 bases are TGTGCCTTGGACAGGGCAGGGGTTGGAAACACCATATATTTT. Translation gives CALDRAGVGNTIYF.

The chain uses TRBV5-6 and TRBJ2-3; 13 positions agree with TRBD2. The CDR3 runs 16 residues. Trimming took 2 bases from V and 3 from J; bases not matched to a gene: 3. Germline V gives CDR1 SGHDT, CDR2 YYEEEE. The DNA for the CDR3 is TGTGCCAGCAGCTTACTAGCGGGAGGGGATACAGATACGCAGTATTTT. It specifies CASSLLAGGDTDTQYF.

This chain connects TRBV29-1 to TRBJ2-5; D is possibly TRBD1 (6 bases). Germline V gives CDR1 SQVTM, CDR2 ANQGSEA. V was trimmed by 7 bases and J by 5 bases, leaving 14 bases between them. The CDR3 sequence is 12 residues long. The CDR3 sequence: CSALQGRETQYF. Here the CDR3 DNA reads TGCAGCGCCTTACAGGGCCGGGAGACCCAGTACTTC.

The V gene is TRBV7-9, the J gene TRBJ2-4; 9 bases align to TRBD1. Germline CDR1 SEHNR, CDR2 FQNEAQ (reference sequence). CDR3 length equals 14 residues. J gave up 8 bases and V 5 bases, and 7 bases lay outside the gene matches. As DNA, the CDR3 is TGTGCCAGCAGCCCGACAGGGGGTGAGGACATTCAGTACTTC. Its protein is CASSPTGGEDIQYF.